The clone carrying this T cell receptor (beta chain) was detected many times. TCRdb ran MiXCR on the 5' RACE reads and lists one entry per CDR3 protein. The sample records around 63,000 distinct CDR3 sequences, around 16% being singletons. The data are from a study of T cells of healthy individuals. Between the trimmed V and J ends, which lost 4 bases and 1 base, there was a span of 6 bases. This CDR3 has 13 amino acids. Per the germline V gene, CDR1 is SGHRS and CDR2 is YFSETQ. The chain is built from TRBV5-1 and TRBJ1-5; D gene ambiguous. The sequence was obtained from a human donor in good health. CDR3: CASSRDSNQPQHF. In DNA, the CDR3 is TGCGCCAGCAGCAGAGACAGCAATCAGCCCCAGCATTTT.